These 9 T cell receptor beta chains were all obtained from the same sample, sequenced in a study of tumor and adjacent non-tumor tissue in lung cancer. The library came from three nested PCR rounds adapted from ARM-PCR protocols. TCRdb used MiXCR to reprocess the multiplex PCR reads, holding one entry per CDR3 protein. The table has 40,000 to 45,000 distinct CDR3 sequences, 60% to 70% seen once; the top ten hold around 20%. No cell sorting was done before RNA was extracted from the tissue. More than 3 cm separated this lung sample from the edge of the tumor. Sequencing was carried out using distant non-tumor lung tissue. These receptors were collected from a woman in her thirties or forties with non-small cell lung cancer.

Comment on this clonotype: A much larger clone lies one base from this, so it may be a read error. This chain joins TRBV30 and TRBJ2-1, with 7 bases that match TRBD2. Looked up from germline, CDR1 is GTSNPN and CDR2 is SVGIG (reference sequence). CDR3 size: 17 residues. The CDR3 is CAWSPRWTGGSYNQQFF. The CDR3 DNA is TGTGCCTGGAGTCCCAGATGGACCGGGGGGTCCTACAATCAGCAGTTCTTC.

This clonotype was counted only a few times. A much more abundant neighbour one base away suggests this may be a read error. V gene TRBV29-1 combines with J gene TRBJ2-7; TRBD1 agrees at 7 bases. This CDR3 region has 14 residues. Germline trimming cut 4 bases from V and 3 bases from J; bases unmatched to any gene: 9. Germline V gene data show CDR1 as SQVTM and CDR2 as ANQGSEA. The CDR3 is CSVVRQGGDYEQYF. CDR3 coding DNA: TGCAGCGTTGTGCGACAGGGCGGTGACTACGAGCAGTACTTC.

On this clonotype itself: As the CDR3 is not closed by the conserved phenylalanine or tryptophan, this likely results from a read error. CDR3 sequence (DNA): TGTGCCAGAAGCCAAGGAGGACATGACACCGGGGAGCTGTTTCTT. Its protein product is CARSQGGHDTGELFL. The chain uses TRBV4-2 and TRBJ2-2; D tentatively reads TRBD1 or TRBD2 (5 bases each). Germline CDR1 reads LGHNA; CDR2 reads YNFKEQ. The CDR3 sequence is 15 residues long.

On this clonotype itself: It may be a read error: a sequence one base away is much more abundant. CDR3 bases: TGCAGTGCCCTTCCCGGGACTGAGCGGTTCTTC. It translates to CSALPGTERFF. The gene calls are TRBV20-1 and TRBJ2-1; weak D call: TRBD2 (6 bases). The CDR3 covers 11 residues. Per the germline V gene, CDR1 is DFQATT and CDR2 is SNEGSKA (reference sequence).

The chain couples TRBV5-6 to TRBJ2-7; D may correspond to TRBD1 or TRBD2 (5 bases each). The length of the CDR3 is 13 residues. Per the germline V gene, CDR1 is SGHDT and CDR2 is YYEEEE. CDR3 bases: TGTGCCAGCAGTTTGGTGGGGGTTAACGAGCAGTACGTC. The encoded protein is CASSLVGVNEQYV.

This clonotype was recorded many times. J is TRBJ2-2 and V is TRBV6-1, with TRBD2 identical over 12 bases. Germline CDR1 reads MNHNS; CDR2 reads SASEGT. This CDR3 has 15 residues. V lost 7 bases to trimming and J lost 6 bases; unmatched junction nucleotides: 6. As DNA, the CDR3 is TGTGCCAGCATGAGACTAGCGGGAGAACCCGGGGAGCTGTTTTTT. It translates to CASMRLAGEPGELFF.

On this clonotype: A much larger clonotype is one base distant, so this may be a read error. The gene calls are TRBV20-1 and TRBJ2-7, with 7 bases that match TRBD1. The CDR3 has 12 residues. After removal of 2 bases from V and 4 bases from J, the junction contained 2 bases not matched to a gene. Germline V CDR1 and CDR2: DFQATT, SNEGSKA (reference sequence). CDR3 DNA: TGCAGTGCTAGACACAGGGGATACGAGCAGTACTTC. Amino acids: CSARHRGYEQYF.

The V and J genes are TRBV6-5 and TRBJ2-3, with D perhaps assigned TRBD1 or TRBD2 (5 bases each). The germline V gene has CDR1 MNHEY and CDR2 SVGAGI. Between the trimmed V and J ends, which lost 5 bases and 11 bases, there was a span of 23 bases. The CDR3 length is 15 residues. CDR3 DNA: TGTGCCAGCAGTCACCGGGACCGTTCCACATATAGGCAGTATTTT. This encodes CASSHRDRSTYRQYF.

This chain uses TRBV28 with TRBJ1-4; weak D call: TRBD1 (6 bases). Deletions cut 7 bases from V and 4 bases from J, with 13 bases between. This CDR3 spans 14 amino acids. Germline values: CDR1 MDHEN, CDR2 SYDVKM. CDR3 sequence reads: CASNPTGHNEKLFF. CDR3 bases: TGTGCCAGCAATCCGACAGGTCATAATGAAAAACTGTTTTTT.